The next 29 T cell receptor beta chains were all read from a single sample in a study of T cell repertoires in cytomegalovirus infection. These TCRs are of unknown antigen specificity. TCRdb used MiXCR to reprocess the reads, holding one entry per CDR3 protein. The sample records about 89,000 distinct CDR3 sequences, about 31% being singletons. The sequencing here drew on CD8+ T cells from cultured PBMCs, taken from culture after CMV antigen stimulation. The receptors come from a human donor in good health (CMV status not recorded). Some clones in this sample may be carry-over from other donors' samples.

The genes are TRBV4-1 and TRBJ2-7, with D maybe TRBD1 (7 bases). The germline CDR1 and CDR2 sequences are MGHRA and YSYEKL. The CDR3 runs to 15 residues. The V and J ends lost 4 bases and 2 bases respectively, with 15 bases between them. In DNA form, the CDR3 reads TGCGCCAGCAGCCGGCAACAGGGGACTCCCTACGAGCAGTACTTC. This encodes CASSRQQGTPYEQYF.

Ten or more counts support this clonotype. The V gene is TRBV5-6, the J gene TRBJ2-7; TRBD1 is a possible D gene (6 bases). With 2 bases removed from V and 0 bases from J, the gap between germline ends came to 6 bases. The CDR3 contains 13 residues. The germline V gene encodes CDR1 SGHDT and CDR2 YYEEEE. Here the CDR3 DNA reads TGTGCCAGCAGCTTACAGGGCTCCTACGAGCAGTACTTC. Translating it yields CASSLQGSYEQYF.

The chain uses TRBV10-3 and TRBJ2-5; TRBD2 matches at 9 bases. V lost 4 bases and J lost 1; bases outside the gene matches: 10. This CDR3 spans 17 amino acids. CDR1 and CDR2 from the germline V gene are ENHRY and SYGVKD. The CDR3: CAISGIAGALGQETQYF. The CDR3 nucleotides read TGTGCCATCAGTGGGATAGCGGGGGCACTGGGCCAAGAGACCCAGTACTTC.

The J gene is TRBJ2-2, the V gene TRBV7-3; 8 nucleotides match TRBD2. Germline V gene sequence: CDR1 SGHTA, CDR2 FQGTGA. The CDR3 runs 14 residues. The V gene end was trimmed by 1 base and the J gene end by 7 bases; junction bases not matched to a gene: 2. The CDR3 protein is CASSLRAGDGELFF. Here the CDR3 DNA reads TGTGCCAGCAGCTTAAGAGCGGGGGACGGGGAGCTGTTTTTT.

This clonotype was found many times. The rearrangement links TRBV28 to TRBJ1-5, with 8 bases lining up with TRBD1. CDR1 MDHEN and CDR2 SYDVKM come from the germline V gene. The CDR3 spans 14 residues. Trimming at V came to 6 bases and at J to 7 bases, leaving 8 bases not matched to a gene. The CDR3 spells CASSFGQGKQPQHF. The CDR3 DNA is TGTGCCAGCAGCTTCGGACAGGGAAAGCAGCCCCAGCATTTT.

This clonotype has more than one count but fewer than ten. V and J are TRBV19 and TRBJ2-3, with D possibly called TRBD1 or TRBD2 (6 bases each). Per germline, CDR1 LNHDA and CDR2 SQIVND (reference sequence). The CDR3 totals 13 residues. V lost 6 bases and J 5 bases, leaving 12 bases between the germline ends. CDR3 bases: TGTGCCAGTAGACTGGGGGGCATAGATACGCAGTATTTT. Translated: CASRLGGIDTQYF.

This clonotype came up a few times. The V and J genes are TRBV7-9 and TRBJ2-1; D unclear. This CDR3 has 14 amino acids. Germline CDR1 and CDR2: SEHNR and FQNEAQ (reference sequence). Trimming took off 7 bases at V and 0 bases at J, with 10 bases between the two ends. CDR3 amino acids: CASNGKTSYNEQFF. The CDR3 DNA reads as TGTGCCAGCAATGGGAAGACCTCCTACAATGAGCAGTTCTTC.

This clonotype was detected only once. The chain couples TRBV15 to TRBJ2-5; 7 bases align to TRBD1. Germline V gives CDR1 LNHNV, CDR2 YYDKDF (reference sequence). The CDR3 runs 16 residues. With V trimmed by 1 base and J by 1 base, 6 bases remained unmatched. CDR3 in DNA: TGTGCCACCAGCAGAGGTGCCCAGGGGGTCCAAGAGACCCAGTACTTC. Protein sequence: CATSRGAQGVQETQYF.

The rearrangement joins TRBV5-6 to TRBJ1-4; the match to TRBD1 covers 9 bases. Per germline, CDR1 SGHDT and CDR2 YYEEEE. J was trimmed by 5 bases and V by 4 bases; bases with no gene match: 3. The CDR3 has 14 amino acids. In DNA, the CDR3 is TGTGCCAGCAGCGAGGGGACAGGGAATGAAAAACTGTTTTTT. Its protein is CASSEGTGNEKLFF.

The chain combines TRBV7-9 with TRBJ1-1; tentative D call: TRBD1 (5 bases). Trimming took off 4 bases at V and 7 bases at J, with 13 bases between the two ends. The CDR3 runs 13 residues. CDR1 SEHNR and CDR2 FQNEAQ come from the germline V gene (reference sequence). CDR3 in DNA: TGTGCCAGCAGCTCCGGTTGGGGGGTTGAAGCTTTCTTT. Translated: CASSSGWGVEAFF.

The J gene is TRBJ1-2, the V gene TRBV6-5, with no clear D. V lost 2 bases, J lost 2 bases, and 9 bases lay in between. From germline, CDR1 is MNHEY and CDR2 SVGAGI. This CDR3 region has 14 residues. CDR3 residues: CASSYLNTNYGYTF. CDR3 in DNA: TGTGCCAGCAGTTACCTAAATACAAACTATGGCTACACCTTC.

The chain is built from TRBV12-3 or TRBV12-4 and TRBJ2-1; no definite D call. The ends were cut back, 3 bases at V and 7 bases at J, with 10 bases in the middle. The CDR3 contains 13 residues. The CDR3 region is CASSFEQINEQFF. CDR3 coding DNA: TGTGCCAGCAGTTTCGAACAGATAAATGAGCAGTTCTTC.

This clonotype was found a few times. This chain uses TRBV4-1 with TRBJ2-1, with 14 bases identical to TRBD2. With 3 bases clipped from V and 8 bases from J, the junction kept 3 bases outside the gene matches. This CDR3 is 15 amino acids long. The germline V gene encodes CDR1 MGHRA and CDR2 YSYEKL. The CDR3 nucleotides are TGCGCCAGCAGCCAGGGGACTAGCGGGGGTGATGAGCAGTTCTTC. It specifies CASSQGTSGGDEQFF.

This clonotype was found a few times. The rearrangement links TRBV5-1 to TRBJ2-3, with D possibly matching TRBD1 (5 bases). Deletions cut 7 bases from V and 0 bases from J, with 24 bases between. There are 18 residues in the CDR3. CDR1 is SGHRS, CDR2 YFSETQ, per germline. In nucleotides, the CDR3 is TGCGCCAGCGAGAGACAGCCCCAACTAACGTACAGCACAGATACGCAGTATTTT. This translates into CASERQPQLTYSTDTQYF.

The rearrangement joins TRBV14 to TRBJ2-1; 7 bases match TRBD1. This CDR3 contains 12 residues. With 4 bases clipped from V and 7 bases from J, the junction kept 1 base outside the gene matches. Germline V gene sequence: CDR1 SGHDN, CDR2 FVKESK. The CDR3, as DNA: TGTGCCAGCAGCCCGACAGGGAATGAGCAGTTCTTC. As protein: CASSPTGNEQFF. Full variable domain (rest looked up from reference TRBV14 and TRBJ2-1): EAGVTQFPSHSVIEKGQTVTLRCDPISGHDNLYWYRRVMGKEIKFLLHFVKESKQDESGMPNNRFLAERTGGTYSTLKVQPAELEDSGVYFCASSPTGNEQFFGPGTRLTVL.

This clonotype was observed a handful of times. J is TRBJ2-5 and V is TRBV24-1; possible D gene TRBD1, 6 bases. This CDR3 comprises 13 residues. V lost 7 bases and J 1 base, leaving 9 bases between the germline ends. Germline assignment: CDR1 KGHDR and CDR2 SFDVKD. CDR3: CATSRTVQETQYF. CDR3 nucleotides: TGTGCCACCAGCCGGACAGTCCAAGAGACCCAGTACTTC.

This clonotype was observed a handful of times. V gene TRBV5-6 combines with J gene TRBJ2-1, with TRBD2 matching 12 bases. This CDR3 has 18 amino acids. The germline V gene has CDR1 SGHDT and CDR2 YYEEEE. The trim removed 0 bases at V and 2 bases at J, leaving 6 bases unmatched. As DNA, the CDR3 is TGTGCCAGCAGCTTGGCACTAGCGGGGGGAACCCCCTACAATGAGCAGTTCTTC. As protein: CASSLALAGGTPYNEQFF. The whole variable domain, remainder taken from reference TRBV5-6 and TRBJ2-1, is DAGVTQSPTHLIKTRGQQVTLRCSPKSGHDTVSWYQQALGQGPQFIFQYYEEEERQRGNFPDRFSGHQFPNYSSELNVNALLLGDSALYLCASSLALAGGTPYNEQFFGPGTRLTVL.

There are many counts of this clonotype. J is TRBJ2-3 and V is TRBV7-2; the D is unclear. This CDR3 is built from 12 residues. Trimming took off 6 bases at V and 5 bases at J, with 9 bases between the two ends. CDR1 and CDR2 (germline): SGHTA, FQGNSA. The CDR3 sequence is CASSSLGDTQYF. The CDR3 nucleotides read TGTGCCAGCAGTTCCTTGGGAGATACGCAGTATTTT.

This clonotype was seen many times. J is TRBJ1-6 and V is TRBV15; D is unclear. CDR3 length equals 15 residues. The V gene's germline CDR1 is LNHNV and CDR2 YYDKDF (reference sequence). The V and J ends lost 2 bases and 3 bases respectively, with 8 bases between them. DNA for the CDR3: TGTGCCACCAGCAGATCCAGGAACTATAATTCACCCCTCCACTTT. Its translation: CATSRSRNYNSPLHF.

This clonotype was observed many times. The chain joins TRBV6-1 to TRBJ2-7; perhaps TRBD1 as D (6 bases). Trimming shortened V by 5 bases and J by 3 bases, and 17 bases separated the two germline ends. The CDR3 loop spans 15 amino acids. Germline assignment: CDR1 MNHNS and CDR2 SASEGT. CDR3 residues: CASSSRGTVGYEQYF. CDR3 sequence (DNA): TGTGCCAGCAGTTCCAGGGGTACTGTAGGCTACGAGCAGTACTTC.

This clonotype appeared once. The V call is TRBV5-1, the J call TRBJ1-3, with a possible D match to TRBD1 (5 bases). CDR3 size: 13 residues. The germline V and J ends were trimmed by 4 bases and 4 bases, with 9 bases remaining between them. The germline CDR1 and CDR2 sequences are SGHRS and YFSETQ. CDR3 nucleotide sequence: TGCGCCAGCAGCCTGACAGACGGAAACACCATATATTTT. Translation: CASSLTDGNTIYF.

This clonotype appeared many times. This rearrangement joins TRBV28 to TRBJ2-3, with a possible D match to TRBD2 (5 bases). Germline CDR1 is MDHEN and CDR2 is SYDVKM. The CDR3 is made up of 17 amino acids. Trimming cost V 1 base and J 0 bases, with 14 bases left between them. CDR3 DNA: TGTGCCAGCAGTTTATCCGTACGGACGGGAAGCACAGATACGCAGTATTTT. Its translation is CASSLSVRTGSTDTQYF.

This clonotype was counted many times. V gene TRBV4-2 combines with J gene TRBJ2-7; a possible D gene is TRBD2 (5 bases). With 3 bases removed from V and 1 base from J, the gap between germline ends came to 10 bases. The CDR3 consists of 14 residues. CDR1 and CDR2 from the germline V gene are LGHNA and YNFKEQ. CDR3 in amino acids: CASSQEDGSYEQYF. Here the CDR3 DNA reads TGTGCCAGCAGCCAGGAGGACGGTTCCTACGAGCAGTACTTC.

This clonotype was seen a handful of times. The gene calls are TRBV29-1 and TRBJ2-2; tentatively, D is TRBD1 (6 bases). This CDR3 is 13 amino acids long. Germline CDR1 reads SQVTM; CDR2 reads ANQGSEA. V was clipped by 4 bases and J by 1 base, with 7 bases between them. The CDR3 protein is CSVVRGNTGELFF. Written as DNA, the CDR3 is TGCAGCGTTGTCAGGGGGAACACCGGGGAGCTGTTTTTT.

The CDR3, as DNA: TGTGCCAGTAGTATGGGGGCTGGGTACGAGCAGTACTTC. Translation: CASSMGAGYEQYF. The chain couples TRBV19 to TRBJ2-7, with a possible D match to TRBD1 (6 bases). Germline CDR1 and CDR2: LNHDA and SQIVND (reference sequence). This CDR3 has 13 amino acids. V was trimmed by 3 bases and J by 4 bases, leaving 10 bases between them. Using reference TRBV19 and TRBJ2-7 for the parts outside the CDR3, the full variable domain is DGGITQSPKYLFRKEGQNVTLSCEQNLNHDAMYWYRQDPGQGLRLIYYSQIVNDFQKGDIAEGYSVSREKKESFPLTVTSAQKNPTAFYLCASSMGAGYEQYFGPGTRLTVT.

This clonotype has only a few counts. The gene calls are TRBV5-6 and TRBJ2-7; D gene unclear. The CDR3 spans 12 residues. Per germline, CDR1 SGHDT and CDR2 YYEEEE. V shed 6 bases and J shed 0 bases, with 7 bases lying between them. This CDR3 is CASTASSYEQYF. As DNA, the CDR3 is TGTGCCAGCACCGCTAGCTCCTACGAGCAGTACTTC.

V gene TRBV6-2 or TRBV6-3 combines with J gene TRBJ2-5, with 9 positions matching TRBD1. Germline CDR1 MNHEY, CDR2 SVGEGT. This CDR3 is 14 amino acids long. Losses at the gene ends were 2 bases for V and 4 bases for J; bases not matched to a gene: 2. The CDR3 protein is CASSYRGQGETQYF. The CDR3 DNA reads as TGTGCCAGCAGTTACCGGGGACAGGGAGAGACCCAGTACTTC.

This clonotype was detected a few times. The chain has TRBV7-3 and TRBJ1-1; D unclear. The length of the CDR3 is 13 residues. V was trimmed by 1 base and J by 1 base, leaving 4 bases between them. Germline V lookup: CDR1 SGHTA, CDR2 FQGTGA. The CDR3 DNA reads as TGTGCCAGCAGCTTAATTGCGAACACTGAAGCTTTCTTT. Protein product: CASSLIANTEAFF. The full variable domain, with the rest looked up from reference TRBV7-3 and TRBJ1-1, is GAGVSQTPSNKVTEKGKYVELRCDPISGHTALYWYRQSLGQGPEFLIYFQGTGAADDSGLPNDRFFAVRPEGSVSTLKIQRTERGDSAVYLCASSLIANTEAFFGQGTRLTVV.

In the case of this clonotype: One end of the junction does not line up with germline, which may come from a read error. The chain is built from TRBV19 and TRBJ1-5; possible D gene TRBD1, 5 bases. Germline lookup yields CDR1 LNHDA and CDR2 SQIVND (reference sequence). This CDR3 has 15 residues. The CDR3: CASSIDRADSQPQRF. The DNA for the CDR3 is TGTGCCAGTAGTATAGATCGGGCAGACAGTCAGCCCCAGCGTTTT.